What follows are 18 T cell receptor beta chains derived from one specimen sequenced in a study of shared clonotypes between healthy human individuals. Assay used: immunoSEQ multiplex PCR; TCRdb lists only in-frame clones, some missing. The data contain about 180,000 clones, approximately 92% of them singletons. The sample taken for sequencing was naive CD4+ T cells sorted from blood. Sample subset: CD45RA+ positively selected. The receptor source for this set is a woman under 40 in good health.

The V gene is TRBV6-1, the J gene TRBJ2-7, with 9 nucleotides matching TRBD2. The CDR3 loop spans 14 amino acids. Germline CDR1 and CDR2: MNHNS and SASEGT. The V and J ends lost 3 bases and 2 bases, in that order; junction bases with no gene match: 2. CDR3 amino acids: CASSDRTSAYEQYF. Written as DNA, the CDR3 is TGTGCCAGCAGTGATCGGACTAGCGCCTACGAGCAGTACTTC.

The count of this clone is one. This chain connects TRBV5-8 to TRBJ2-3; D not certain. V was cut by 0 bases and J by 0 bases, with 11 bases left in between. Germline-derived CDR1 and CDR2 are SGHTS and YDEGEE. The CDR3 is made up of 16 amino acids. CDR3 in DNA: TGTGCCAGCAGCTTGGCCCGGGTTACTAGCACAGATACGCAGTATTTT. Translation gives CASSLARVTSTDTQYF. The complete variable domain, with remaining parts taken from reference TRBV5-8 and TRBJ2-3, reads EAGVTQSPTHLIKTRGQQATLRCSPISGHTSVYWYQQALGLGLQFLLWYDEGEERNRGNFPPRFSGRQFPNYSSELNVNALELEDSALYLCASSLARVTSTDTQYFGPGTRLTVL.

The chain links TRBV28 to TRBJ1-5; TRBD1 is a possible D gene (5 bases). V was cut by 4 bases and J by 2 bases, with 9 bases left in between. The CDR3 loop spans 14 amino acids. Germline CDR1 and CDR2: MDHEN and SYDVKM. The DNA of the CDR3 is TGTGCCAGCAGTTCCAGGGTTGGCAATCAGCCCCAGCATTTT. Translation: CASSSRVGNQPQHF.

In nucleotides, the CDR3 is TGCGCCAGCAGCCAAGTACTAGCTATCGATGAGCAGTTCTTC. Translation: CASSQVLAIDEQFF. The gene calls are TRBV4-1 and TRBJ2-1; possibly TRBD2 for D (6 bases). There are 14 residues in the CDR3. Trimming pared 1 base from V and 8 bases from J, leaving 12 bases between. Germline V lookup: CDR1 MGHRA, CDR2 YSYEKL.

This chain links TRBV11-2 with TRBJ2-1; D ambiguous. The CDR3 extends over 15 amino acids. CDR1 is SGHAT, CDR2 FQNNGV, per germline. Trimming left V 4 bases short and J 9 bases short, with 19 bases between. The DNA for the CDR3 is TGTGCCAGCAGCTCCCAAAGGCTTGGTTTAGGTGAGCAGTTCTTC. Encoded protein: CASSSQRLGLGEQFF.

This chain links TRBV18 with TRBJ2-7; tentative D call: TRBD2 (6 bases). This CDR3 has 20 amino acids. The V gene lost 0 bases and the J gene lost 8 bases, with 32 bases spanning the gap. Looked up from germline, CDR1 is KGHSH and CDR2 is LQKENI. The CDR3: CASSPPASGVAAMSVLKQYF. CDR3 coding DNA: TGTGCCAGCTCACCACCGGCTTCGGGGGTTGCCGCGATGTCTGTTCTTAAGCAGTACTTC. Together with reference TRBV18 and TRBJ2-7, the CDR3 gives the full variable domain: NAGVMQNPRHLVRRRGQEARLRCSPMKGHSHVYWYRQLPEEGLKFMVYLQKENIIDESGMPKERFSAEFPKEGPSILRIQQVVRGDSAAYFCASSPPASGVAAMSVLKQYFGPGTRLTVT.

V usage is TRBV28 and J usage is TRBJ1-2; no definite D call. CDR1 and CDR2 from the germline V gene are MDHEN and SYDVKM. V lost 2 bases to trimming and J lost 6 bases, with 10 bases between them. The CDR3 totals 13 residues. The CDR3 spells CASSLRSPHGYTF. CDR3 DNA sequence: TGTGCCAGCAGTTTAAGGTCCCCACATGGCTACACCTTC.

Here the CDR3 DNA reads TGTGCCAGCAGCGATAGGCTCAAGTACAATGAGCAGTTCTTC. It translates to CASSDRLKYNEQFF. The chain recombines TRBV25-1 with TRBJ2-1, with D unresolved. The germline gives CDR1 MGHDK, CDR2 SYGVNS. V lost 6 bases, J lost 4 bases, and 13 bases lay in between. This CDR3 region has 14 residues.

The chain combines TRBV2 with TRBJ2-3, with D perhaps TRBD1 (5 bases). The V end was cut by 6 bases, the J end by 2 bases, with 18 bases between. Looked up from germline, CDR1 is SNHLY and CDR2 is FYNNEI. This CDR3 contains 16 residues. In DNA form, the CDR3 reads TGTGCCAGCAGGCGAAACAAAGGGGCAAACACAGATACGCAGTATTTT. It encodes CASRRNKGANTDTQYF.

Only one count was recorded for this clone. CDR3 protein: CASSRTTSYEQYF. In DNA, the CDR3 is TGTGCCAGCAGCCGGACTACCTCCTACGAGCAGTACTTC. The rearrangement joins TRBV27 to TRBJ2-5; TRBD2 is a possible D gene (6 bases). The DNA end lines up better with TRBJ2-7; the J call may be wrong. The CDR3 loop spans 13 amino acids. Germline-derived CDR1 and CDR2 are MNHEY and SMNVEV (reference sequence).

This clone occurred a few times. The rearrangement links TRBV6-6 to TRBJ2-7; 9 bases map to TRBD1. V lost 8 bases and J lost 3; bases outside the gene matches: 11. Germline lookup yields CDR1 MNHNY and CDR2 SVGAGI (reference sequence). The CDR3 is made up of 15 amino acids. CDR3 residues: CASLDETGGVYEQYF. CDR3 nucleotide sequence: TGTGCCAGCCTAGACGAGACAGGGGGAGTCTACGAGCAGTACTTC.

This clone was detected only a few times. The rearrangement joins TRBV28 to TRBJ1-2, with D perhaps matching TRBD1 (5 bases). CDR3 size: 13 residues. Deletions cut 2 bases from V and 3 bases from J, with 7 bases between. Germline V gene lookup returns CDR1 MDHEN and CDR2 SYDVKM. The CDR3 coding sequence is TGTGCCAGCAGTTTAACGGGGCACTATGGCTACACCTTC. Its protein is CASSLTGHYGYTF.

The J gene is TRBJ1-3, the V gene TRBV18; tentatively, D is TRBD1 (6 bases). Germline-derived CDR1 and CDR2 are KGHSH and LQKENI. The ends were cut back, 1 base at V and 4 bases at J, with 8 bases in the middle. The CDR3 totals 14 residues. The CDR3 reads CASSPRTEGNTIYF. The CDR3 DNA reads as TGTGCCAGCTCACCACGGACAGAAGGAAACACCATATATTTT.

The rearrangement uses TRBV5-4 and TRBJ1-3, with D perhaps TRBD1 (5 bases). CDR1 is SGHNT, CDR2 YYREEE, per germline (reference sequence). Trimming left V 0 bases short and J 4 bases short, with 11 bases between. The CDR3 consists of 15 residues. The CDR3 DNA follows: TGTGCCAGCAGCTTGGATGGGGGATCCGGAAACACCATATATTTT. Translating it yields CASSLDGGSGNTIYF.

V is TRBV27 and J is TRBJ1-2; maybe TRBD1 (6 bases). The CDR3 runs 21 residues. The germline CDR1 and CDR2 sequences are MNHEY and SMNVEV (reference sequence). Trimming removed 1 base from V and 7 bases from J, with 34 bases in between. CDR3 coding DNA: TGTGCCAGCAGTTTATACATCTTGGGGGGGCAGGGCTTTCGTTCTAACATTGGCTACACCTTC. Translating gives CASSLYILGGQGFRSNIGYTF.

V gene TRBV28 combines with J gene TRBJ1-6; no definite D call. The CDR3 covers 15 residues. Germline V lookup: CDR1 MDHEN, CDR2 SYDVKM. Trimming shortened V by 5 bases and J by 9 bases, and 17 bases separated the two germline ends. The CDR3, as DNA: TGTGCCAGCAGTACATCCGGGAGCCCTGGTTCACCCCTCCACTTT. Its protein is CASSTSGSPGSPLHF. The complete variable domain, with remaining parts taken from reference TRBV28 and TRBJ1-6, reads DVKVTQSSRYLVKRTGEKVFLECVQDMDHENMFWYRQDPGLGLRLIYFSYDVKMKEKGDIPEGYSVSREKKERFSLILESASTNQTSMYLCASSTSGSPGSPLHFGNGTRLTVT.

The chain has TRBV28 and TRBJ2-5, with D perhaps given as TRBD1 or TRBD2 (5 bases each). TRBJ2-7 explains the end of the DNA better; the J call may be wrong. Per the germline V gene, CDR1 is MDHEN and CDR2 is SYDVKM. The CDR3 runs to 17 residues. CDR3 amino acids: CASSFPHTRDGSYEQYF. The CDR3 nucleotides read TGTGCCAGCAGTTTCCCACACACTCGGGACGGCTCCTACGAGCAGTACTTC.

J is TRBJ1-1 and V is TRBV18, with D uncertain. The CDR3 runs to 14 residues. Trimming took off 3 bases at V and 1 base at J, with 9 bases between the two ends. Germline CDR1 is KGHSH and CDR2 is LQKENI. This CDR3 reads CASSPSEENTEAFF. The DNA for the CDR3 is TGTGCCAGCTCACCCTCGGAGGAGAACACTGAAGCTTTCTTT.